Listed here are 16 T cell receptor beta chains from one sample, sequenced in a study of T-cell memory formation after mild COVID-19. TCRdb called the 5' RACE reads again in MiXCR, with one record for every CDR3 protein. This sample has about 400,000 distinct CDR3 sequences, with 20% to 25% found just once. The material sequenced was PBMCs or a T cell subset sorted from them (not recorded which). The origin of the receptors is an adult woman who had mild COVID-19 (a few samples of this study predate the infection). Cell type and time point are not known.

V and J are TRBV10-3 and TRBJ2-5; no definite D call. The CDR3 is 13 amino acids. V shed 5 bases and J shed 5 bases, with 12 bases lying between them. Germline loops: CDR1 ENHRY, CDR2 SYGVKD. This CDR3 is CAISRKFGETQYF. Written as DNA, the CDR3 is TGTGCCATCAGTAGGAAGTTCGGGGAGACCCAGTACTTC.

This clonotype has only a few counts. The chain is built from TRBV5-1 and TRBJ2-1, with 9 bases identical to TRBD2. Germline V gene lookup returns CDR1 SGHRS and CDR2 YFSETQ. The CDR3 sequence is 14 residues long. Germline trimming cut 0 bases from V and 8 bases from J; bases unmatched to any gene: 3. CDR3 sequence: CASSLVAGVDEQFF. Written as DNA, the CDR3 is TGCGCCAGCAGCTTGGTAGCGGGAGTAGATGAGCAGTTCTTC.

This clonotype has a handful of counts. The chain couples TRBV6-2 or TRBV6-3 to TRBJ2-7, with TRBD1 identical over 9 bases. V gave up 0 bases and J gave up 0 bases; unmatched junction bases: 6. CDR3 length equals 17 residues. Germline V gives CDR1 MNHEY, CDR2 SVGEGT. CDR3 protein: CASSYSGTGPSSYEQYF. The CDR3 DNA reads as TGTGCCAGCAGTTACTCGGGGACAGGGCCGAGCTCCTACGAGCAGTACTTC.

The sample holds a few counts of this clonotype. The chain has TRBV20-1 and TRBJ2-3, with 7 bases that match TRBD2. V shed 1 base and J 0 bases; nucleotides not matched to a gene: 7. This CDR3 region has 16 residues. The germline V gene has CDR1 DFQATT and CDR2 SNEGSKA (reference sequence). CDR3 loop: CSARVSTSSSTDTQYF. DNA for the CDR3: TGCAGTGCTAGAGTCTCGACTAGCTCTAGCACAGATACGCAGTATTTT.

The chain links TRBV7-7 to TRBJ2-3; TRBD1 is a possible D gene (5 bases). V was trimmed by 0 bases and J by 10 bases, leaving 11 bases between them. Looked up from germline, CDR1 is SSHAT and CDR2 is FNYEAQ (reference sequence). The CDR3 consists of 13 residues. The CDR3 loop reads CASSLARQGPQYF. The CDR3 nucleotides are TGTGCCAGCAGCTTAGCAAGGCAGGGTCCGCAGTATTTT.

This clonotype showed up just a few times. The rearrangement uses TRBV7-9 and TRBJ2-7, with 8 nucleotides matching TRBD1. The V gene's germline CDR1 is SEHNR and CDR2 FQNEAQ (reference sequence). The CDR3 runs to 14 residues. Germline trimming cut 6 bases from V and 5 bases from J; bases unmatched to any gene: 9. The CDR3 region has the DNA TGTGCCAGCAGACTCGGACAGGGTCGGGACGAGCAGTACTTC. Translating it yields CASRLGQGRDEQYF.

The rearrangement uses TRBV6-2 or TRBV6-3 and TRBJ2-7, with a weak D call TRBD1 (6 bases). The CDR3 is made up of 12 amino acids. Germline CDR1 is MNHEY and CDR2 is SVGEGT. The ends were cut back, 8 bases at V and 3 bases at J, with 11 bases in the middle. CDR3 loop: CASQKGHYEQYF. CDR3 nucleotide sequence: TGTGCCAGCCAGAAGGGACACTACGAGCAGTACTTC.

This clonotype was seen only a few times. This sequence joins TRBV5-4 and TRBJ2-1, with TRBD2 matching 11 bases. Looked up from germline, CDR1 is SGHNT and CDR2 is YYREEE (reference sequence). This CDR3 contains 15 residues. V trimming: 1 base; J trimming: 6 bases; junction bases outside the gene matches: 3. The CDR3 here is CASSLLLAGVNEQFF. The DNA for the CDR3 is TGTGCCAGCAGCTTGTTACTAGCGGGAGTCAATGAGCAGTTCTTC.

The chain employs TRBV7-2 and TRBJ1-1, with no clear D. The germline V and J ends were trimmed by 2 bases and 1 base, with 14 bases remaining between them. Germline assignment: CDR1 SGHTA and CDR2 FQGNSA. The CDR3 length is 16 residues. CDR3 DNA sequence: TGTGCCAGCAGCTTACCAAAAGGCTACCCGAACACTGAAGCTTTCTTT. Protein sequence: CASSLPKGYPNTEAFF.

The V gene is TRBV4-1, the J gene TRBJ2-7; TRBD1 matches 11 bases. The CDR3 covers 15 residues. Germline trimming cut 2 bases from V and 4 bases from J; bases unmatched to any gene: 4. CDR1 and CDR2 from the germline V gene are MGHRA and YSYEKL. CDR3 sequence reads: CASSQLDRGLYEQYF. CDR3 bases: TGCGCCAGCAGCCAACTGGACAGGGGGCTTTACGAGCAGTACTTC.

This clonotype was detected only a few times. This sequence joins TRBV7-9 and TRBJ2-3; D remains ambiguous. This CDR3 comprises 13 residues. Looked up from germline, CDR1 is SEHNR and CDR2 is FQNEAQ (reference sequence). Trimming removed 5 bases at V and 0 bases at J, with 6 bases between. Written as DNA, the CDR3 is TGTGCCAGCAGCGTACTAAGCACAGATACGCAGTATTTT. Residues: CASSVLSTDTQYF.

The table lists this clonotype with a few counts. This rearrangement joins TRBV5-1 to TRBJ2-7; 12 positions match TRBD2. The V segment lost 4 bases and the J segment 6 bases; nucleotides outside the gene matches: 14. In germline, CDR1 is SGHRS, CDR2 YFSETQ. The CDR3 spans 17 residues. CDR3 nucleotide sequence: TGCGCCAGCAGCGCGAGCAACCCTAGCGGGGGGGCCTCCGAGCAGTACTTC. This gives the protein CASSASNPSGGASEQYF.

At least ten counts were recorded for this clonotype. The chain uses TRBV7-2 and TRBJ1-5; TRBD1 agrees at 7 bases. Germline trimming cut 5 bases from V and 7 bases from J; bases unmatched to any gene: 5. CDR1 SGHTA and CDR2 FQGNSA come from the germline V gene. This CDR3 has 13 residues. CDR3 nucleotide sequence: TGTGCCAGCAGCGTCAGGGGGGAACAGCCCCAGCATTTT. Residues: CASSVRGEQPQHF.

The rearrangement joins TRBV18 to TRBJ2-1; D gene ambiguous. This CDR3 comprises 16 residues. Germline loops: CDR1 KGHSH, CDR2 LQKENI. V was shortened by 3 bases and J by 1 base, with 13 bases between the two germline ends. CDR3 nucleotide sequence: TGTGCCAGCTCACCCCCCACCTCGTATTCCTACAATGAGCAGTTCTTC. Protein sequence: CASSPPTSYSYNEQFF.

The rearrangement joins TRBV5-6 to TRBJ1-5, with TRBD1 as a possible D gene (6 bases). Trimming removed 3 bases from V and 3 bases from J, with 13 bases in between. Germline V gives CDR1 SGHDT, CDR2 YYEEEE. The CDR3 has 15 residues. The CDR3 region is CASSWWTANNQPQHF. CDR3 DNA sequence: TGTGCCAGCAGCTGGTGGACAGCCAACAATCAGCCCCAGCATTTT.

V and J are TRBV18 and TRBJ1-1; 12 bases align to TRBD1. V was clipped by 2 bases and J by 8 bases; unmatched bases: 9. Germline assignment: CDR1 KGHSH and CDR2 LQKENI. The CDR3 consists of 16 residues. The CDR3 loop is CASSPYKGQGALEAFF. CDR3 nucleotides: TGTGCCAGCTCACCATATAAGGGACAGGGGGCTTTAGAAGCTTTCTTT. Filled out from reference TRBV18 and TRBJ1-1, the complete variable domain reads NAGVMQNPRHLVRRRGQEARLRCSPMKGHSHVYWYRQLPEEGLKFMVYLQKENIIDESGMPKERFSAEFPKEGPSILRIQQVVRGDSAAYFCASSPYKGQGALEAFFGQGTRLTVV.